This TCR beta chain was obtained from a study of T cell changes during pregnancy in multiple sclerosis. Germline CDR1 is LGHNA and CDR2 is YSLEER. The CDR3 has 16 amino acids. With 4 bases removed from V and 2 bases from J, the gap between germline ends came to 15 bases. A single count supports this clone. Data came from immunoSEQ multiplex PCR; TCRdb stores just in-frame clones and leaves some out. This sample carries 60,000 to 70,000 clones, 80% to 95% of them seen once, and the ten largest clones take 1.4%. The source was peripheral blood, collected in the second trimester of pregnancy. This clonotype was sampled from a female donor with multiple sclerosis, enrolled in a pregnancy study. The J gene is TRBJ1-5, the V gene TRBV4-3; a weak D match, TRBD1 (5 bases). CDR3 sequence reads: CASSPNPDSRNQPQHF. The CDR3 DNA reads as TGCGCCAGCAGCCCGAACCCAGACAGCCGCAATCAGCCCCAGCATTTT.